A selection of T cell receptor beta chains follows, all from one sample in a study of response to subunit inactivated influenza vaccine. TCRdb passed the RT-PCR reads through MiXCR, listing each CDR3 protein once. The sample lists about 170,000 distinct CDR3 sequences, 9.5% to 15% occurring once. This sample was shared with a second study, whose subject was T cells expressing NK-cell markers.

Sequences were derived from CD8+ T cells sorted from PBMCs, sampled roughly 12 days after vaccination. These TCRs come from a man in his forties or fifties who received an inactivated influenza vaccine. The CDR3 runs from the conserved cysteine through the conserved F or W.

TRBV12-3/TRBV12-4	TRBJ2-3	CASSAGSRAQYF
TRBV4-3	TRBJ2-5	CASSQMGGLQETQYF
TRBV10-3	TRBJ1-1	CAISDPTQQGRAEAFF
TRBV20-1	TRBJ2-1	CSARGRGNNEQFF
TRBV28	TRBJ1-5	CASSLVGDYSNQPQHF
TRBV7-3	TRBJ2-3	CASSLFGGNADTQYF
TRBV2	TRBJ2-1	CASSDYNEQFF
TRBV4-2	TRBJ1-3	CASSQDRGSPGNTIYF
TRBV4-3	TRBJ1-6	CASSRSGTGAYNSPLHF
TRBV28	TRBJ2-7	CASSLGGTGGGYEQYF
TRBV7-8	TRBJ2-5	CASSFRGAQTQYF
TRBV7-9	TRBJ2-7	CASSFDTPYEQYF
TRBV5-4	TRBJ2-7	CASSLGVGGYYEQYF
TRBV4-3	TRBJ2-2	CASSQEQGLYTGELFF
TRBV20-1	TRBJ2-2	CSASPRDPNTGELFF
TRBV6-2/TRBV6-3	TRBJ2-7	CASSSGTLFEQYF
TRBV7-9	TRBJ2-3	CASSLGGSPQYF
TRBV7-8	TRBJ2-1	CASSLDRGGNEQFF
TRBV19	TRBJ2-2	CASSITGWGTGELFF
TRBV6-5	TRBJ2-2	CASSYETGYTGELFF
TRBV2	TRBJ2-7	CASSEGSGYEQYF
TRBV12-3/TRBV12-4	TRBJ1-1	CASSRSREWITEAFF
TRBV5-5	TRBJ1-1	CASSWIGTGAEAFF
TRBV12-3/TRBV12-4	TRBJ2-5	CASSKLAGEETQYF
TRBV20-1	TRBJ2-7	CSARGQIWFNEQYF
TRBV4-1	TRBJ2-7	CASSQDQIGESEQYF
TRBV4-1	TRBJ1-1	CASSQDVLGNTEAFF
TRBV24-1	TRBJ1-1	CATSDGHWNTEAFF
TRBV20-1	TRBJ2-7	CSARGGTSGLYEQYF
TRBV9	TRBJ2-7	CASSVSGTSAEQYF
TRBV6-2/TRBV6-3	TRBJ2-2	CASSYGRLSTGELFF
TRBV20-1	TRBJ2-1	CSARATGELFDEQFF
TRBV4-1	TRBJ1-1	CASSQGQTNTEAFF
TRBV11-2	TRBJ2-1	CASSLGEVQFF
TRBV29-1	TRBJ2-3	CSVVRGSISDTQYF
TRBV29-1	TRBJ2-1	CSVEDPPNDEQFF
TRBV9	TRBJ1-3	CASSGQWGNTIYF
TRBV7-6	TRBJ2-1	CASAQSSYNEQFF
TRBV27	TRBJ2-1	CASSFVLSAGANNEQFF
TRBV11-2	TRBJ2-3	CASSFTSSQADTQYF
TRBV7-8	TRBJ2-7	CASSTTGSSYEQYF
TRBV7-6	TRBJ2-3	CASSLNWGSPTDTQYF
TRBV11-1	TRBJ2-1	CASSQHPGASGSYNEQFF
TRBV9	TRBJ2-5	CASSASQGRETQYF
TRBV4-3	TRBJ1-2	CASSQDGTGGNYGYTF
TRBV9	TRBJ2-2	CASSNRPGANTGELFF
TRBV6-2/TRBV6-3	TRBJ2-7	CASTSRDGYYEQYF
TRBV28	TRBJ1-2	CASSLGPTGYGYTF
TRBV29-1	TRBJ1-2	CSVPGGVRNGYTF
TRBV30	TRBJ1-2	CAWSSSGTRYDYGYTF